The clone carrying this T cell receptor beta chain was seen a handful of times. Its antigen remains unknown. These data come from a study of CD8+ T cells in alopecia areata. Treatment defined: oral pan-JAK inhibitor, 5-10 mg twice daily. Extracted from the samples, RNA was reverse transcribed into cDNA to serve as the sequencing template. This table comes from immunoSEQ multiplex PCR, and its TCRdb copy is limited to in-frame clones, with some not included. Of 150,000 to 200,000 clones in the sample, just under 65% are singletons; the top ten hold about 1.3%. Study-wide findings and caveats: Greater clonality was observed in lesional scalp samples, especially alopecia totalis/universalis, versus normal scalp.

Germline V gene lookup returns CDR1 SGHAT and CDR2 FQNNGV. Trimming stripped 1 base from V and 4 bases from J, with 4 bases between. The CDR3 length is 13 residues. This receptor was taken from a human donor with alopecia areata. The input for sequencing was CD4+ T cells sorted from blood, taken around week 47, from a patient treated with tofacitinib. The chain links TRBV11-2 to TRBJ2-2, with no clear D. As DNA, the CDR3 is TGTGCCAGCAGCTTAGTCCCCACCGGGGAGCTGTTTTTT. Residues: CASSLVPTGELFF.